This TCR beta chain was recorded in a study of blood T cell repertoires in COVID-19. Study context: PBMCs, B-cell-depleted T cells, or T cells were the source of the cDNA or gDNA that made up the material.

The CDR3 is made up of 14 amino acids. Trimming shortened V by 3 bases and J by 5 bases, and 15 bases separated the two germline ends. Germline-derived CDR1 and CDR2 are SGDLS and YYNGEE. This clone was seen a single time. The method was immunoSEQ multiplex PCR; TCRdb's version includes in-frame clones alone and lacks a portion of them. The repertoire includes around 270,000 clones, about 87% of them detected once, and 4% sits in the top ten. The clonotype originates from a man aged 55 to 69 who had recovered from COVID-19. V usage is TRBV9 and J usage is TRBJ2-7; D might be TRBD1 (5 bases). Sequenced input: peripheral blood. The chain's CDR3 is CASSAQGRRNEQYF. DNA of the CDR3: TGTGCCAGCAGCGCCCAGGGAAGGAGAAACGAGCAGTACTTC.